These T cell receptor beta chains were read from a single sample in a study of cytomegalovirus exposure and HLA in healthy donors. The table came from immunoSEQ multiplex PCR; TCRdb's copy has only in-frame clones and leaves some out. Of 110,000 to 150,000 clones listed, under 90% are singletons. The sample comprised PBMCs. Receptors were obtained from a middle-aged man in good health and CMV-seronegative. The CDR3 runs from the conserved cysteine through the conserved F or W. Fields, in order: D gene, J gene, V gene, clone size, CDR3 protein. The D gene is left open where the match is weak. Only some rows state a clone size, as once, few, many or a class for expanded clones.

D gene: -; J gene: TRBJ2-7; V gene: TRBV11-2; clone size: -; CDR3 protein: CASSQDRTEQYF
D gene: TRBD1; J gene: TRBJ2-1; V gene: TRBV29-1; clone size: -; CDR3 protein: CSVEGQGGHEQFF
D gene: -; J gene: TRBJ1-1; V gene: TRBV9; clone size: few; CDR3 protein: CASSDRGGNTEAFF
D gene: -; J gene: TRBJ2-7; V gene: TRBV7-8; clone size: once; CDR3 protein: CASSLDRGERYEQYF
D gene: -; J gene: TRBJ1-1; V gene: TRBV18; clone size: -; CDR3 protein: CASSPAQNMNTEAFF
D gene: -; J gene: TRBJ2-7; V gene: TRBV27; clone size: few; CDR3 protein: CASSPLSTLEQYF
D gene: TRBD1; J gene: TRBJ2-7; V gene: TRBV9; clone size: -; CDR3 protein: CASSVGRQGNTYEQYF
D gene: TRBD2; J gene: TRBJ2-2; V gene: TRBV5-1; clone size: -; CDR3 protein: CASSLDLAGVTGELFF
D gene: -; J gene: TRBJ1-3; V gene: TRBV4-1; clone size: -; CDR3 protein: CASSQYGTSGNTIYF
D gene: -; J gene: TRBJ1-1; V gene: TRBV9; clone size: -; CDR3 protein: CASSVGGHLNTEAFF
D gene: TRBD1; J gene: TRBJ2-5; V gene: TRBV30; clone size: -; CDR3 protein: CAWSVGLAGQEYF
D gene: TRBD1; J gene: -; V gene: TRBV10-3; clone size: -; CDR3 protein: CAISGGQGPYEQYF
D gene: -; J gene: TRBJ1-6; V gene: TRBV6-5; clone size: few; CDR3 protein: CASSYSGTAGSPLHF
D gene: TRBD1; J gene: TRBJ1-2; V gene: TRBV6-4; clone size: medium-sized; CDR3 protein: CASSDSTGGGYTF
D gene: TRBD1; J gene: TRBJ1-2; V gene: TRBV5-1; clone size: -; CDR3 protein: CASSFIGTGSGGYTF
D gene: -; J gene: TRBJ2-4; V gene: TRBV12-5; clone size: -; CDR3 protein: CASGRESAKNIQYF
D gene: -; J gene: TRBJ1-2; V gene: TRBV6-5; clone size: -; CDR3 protein: CASSTMDRKYGYTF